Below, one T cell receptor (beta chain) is given with its context. The CDR3 is 14 residues long. Trimming took 4 bases from V and 1 from J; bases not matched to a gene: 3. These data are taken from a study of T-cell memory formation after mild COVID-19. MiXCR was run by TCRdb on the 5' RACE reads, yielding one entry per CDR3 protein. The data show 140,000 or so distinct CDR3 sequences, 15% to 20% seen once. The V gene is TRBV12-3 or TRBV12-4, the J gene TRBJ1-1; 7 nucleotides match TRBD1. The receptor's source is an adult woman who had mild COVID-19 (a few samples of this study predate the infection). Cell type and time point are not known. The specimen sequenced was PBMCs or a T cell subset sorted from them (not recorded which). Here the CDR3 DNA reads TGTGCCAGCAGTTCCAGGGGGGCGAACACTGAAGCTTTCTTT. It specifies CASSSRGANTEAFF.